The clone carrying this T cell receptor beta chain has just a few counts. The antigen is not known. Researchers tagged individual cDNA molecules with unique molecular identifiers. TCRdb re-called the 5' RACE reads through MiXCR, storing one row per CDR3 protein. The sample shows under 140,000 distinct CDR3 sequences, roughly an eighth of them seen only once. The data were taken from a study of early T cells in non-severe SARS-CoV-2 infection. On the study more broadly: Sequencing used unsorted whole-blood bulk RNA, so chains lack pairing. General study results and limits: Lookups in VDJdb leaned toward anti-spike CD8 responses and missed private and CD4 specificities.

The CDR3 runs 14 residues. Trimming left V 0 bases short and J 3 bases short, with 9 bases between. Germline values: CDR1 MNHEY, CDR2 SVGAGI. This clonotype was obtained from an adult who was a healthcare worker with PCR-confirmed SARS-CoV-2 infection or an uninfected control (not recorded which). Sequencing used whole blood, obtained at baseline. The rearrangement uses TRBV6-5 and TRBJ2-7; the D is unclear. CDR3 bases: TGTGCCAGCAGTTACTCGGGCACTGACTACGAGCAGTACTTC. It translates to CASSYSGTDYEQYF.